This TCR beta chain was sequenced for a study of blood T cells in healthy people across ages. V dropped 11 bases and J dropped 3; count of bases not matched to a gene: 9. Germline V gene lookup returns CDR1 MNHEY and CDR2 SVGAGI. CDR3 size: 13 residues. Together with a sample-barcoded 5' primer, a J-beta primer mix was included in a second PCR lasting roughly 7 to 11 cycles. Every cDNA molecule carried a tag from a template-switch adaptor bearing 12 random nucleotides. Every sample gave at least 3 million paired-end reads containing CDR3. Each CDR3 protein gets one entry after TCRdb re-called the 5' RACE reads with MiXCR. The data contain hundreds of thousands of distinct CDR3 sequences, more than 45% of them seen just once; the ten biggest clones take up about 20%.

The sequence came from a man aged 25-45 years in good health. The J gene is TRBJ2-7, the V gene TRBV6-5; TRBD2 matches at 8 bases. The sequencing sample was made of blood. The CDR3 DNA sequence: TGTGCCTCGGGGGGGGAAAACCGCTACGAGCAGTACTTC. It codes for CASGGENRYEQYF.